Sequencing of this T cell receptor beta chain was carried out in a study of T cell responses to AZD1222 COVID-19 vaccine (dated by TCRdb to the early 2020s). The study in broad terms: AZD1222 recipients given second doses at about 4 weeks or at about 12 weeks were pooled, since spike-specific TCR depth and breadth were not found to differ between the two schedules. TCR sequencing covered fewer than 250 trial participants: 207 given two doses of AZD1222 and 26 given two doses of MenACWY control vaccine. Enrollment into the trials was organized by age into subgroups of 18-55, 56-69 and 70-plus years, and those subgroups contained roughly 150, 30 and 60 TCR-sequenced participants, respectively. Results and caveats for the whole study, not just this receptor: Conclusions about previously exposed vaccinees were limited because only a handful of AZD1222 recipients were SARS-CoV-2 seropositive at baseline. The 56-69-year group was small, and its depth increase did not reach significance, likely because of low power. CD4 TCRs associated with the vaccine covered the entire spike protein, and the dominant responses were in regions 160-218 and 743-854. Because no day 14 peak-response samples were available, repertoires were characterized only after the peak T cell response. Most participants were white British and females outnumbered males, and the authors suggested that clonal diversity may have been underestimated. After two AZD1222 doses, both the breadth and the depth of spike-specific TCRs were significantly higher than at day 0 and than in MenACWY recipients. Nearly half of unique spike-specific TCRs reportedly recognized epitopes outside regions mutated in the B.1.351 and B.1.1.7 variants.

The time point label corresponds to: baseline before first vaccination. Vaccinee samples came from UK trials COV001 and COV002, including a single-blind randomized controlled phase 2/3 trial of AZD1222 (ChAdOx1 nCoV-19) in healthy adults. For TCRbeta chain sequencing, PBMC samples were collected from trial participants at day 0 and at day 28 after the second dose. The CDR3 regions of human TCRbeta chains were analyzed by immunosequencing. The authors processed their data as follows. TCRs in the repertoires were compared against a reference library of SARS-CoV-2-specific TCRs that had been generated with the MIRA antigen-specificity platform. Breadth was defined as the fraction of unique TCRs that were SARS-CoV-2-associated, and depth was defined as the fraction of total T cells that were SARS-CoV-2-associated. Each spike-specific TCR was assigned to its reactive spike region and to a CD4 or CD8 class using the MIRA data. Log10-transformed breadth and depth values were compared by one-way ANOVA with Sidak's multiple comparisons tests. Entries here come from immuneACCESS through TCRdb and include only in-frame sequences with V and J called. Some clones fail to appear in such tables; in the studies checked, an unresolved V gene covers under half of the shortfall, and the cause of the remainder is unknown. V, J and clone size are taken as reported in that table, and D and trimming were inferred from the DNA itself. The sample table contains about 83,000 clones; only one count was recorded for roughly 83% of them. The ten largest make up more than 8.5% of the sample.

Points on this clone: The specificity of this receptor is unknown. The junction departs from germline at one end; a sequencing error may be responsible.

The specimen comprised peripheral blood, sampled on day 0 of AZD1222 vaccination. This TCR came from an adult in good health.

The CDR3 loop reads CASSLGPHEKLFF. The DNA sequence reads TGCGCCAGCAGTTTGGGGCCTCATGAAAAACTGTTTTTT. This chain joins TRBV5-1 to TRBJ1-4; possibly the D gene is TRBD1, per 5 matching bases. CDR1 and CDR2, per the germline V gene, are SGHRS and YFSETQ. Measured from the cysteine to the phenylalanine, the CDR3 is 13 residues long. The read is trimmed to its CDR3 DNA, 39 bases read in frame from base 1.